A single sample is the source of the 21 T cell receptor beta chains below, sequenced in a study of cytomegalovirus exposure and HLA in healthy donors. Vbeta (60) and Jbeta (13) primers were used in the PCR. Method: immunoSEQ multiplex PCR; TCRdb's copy keeps in-frame clones and lacks some. The sample lists approximately 170,000 clones, 80% to 85% occurring once. The sample consisted of PBMCs. These receptors all come from a man aged 45-65 years in good health and CMV-seropositive.

This clone is labeled as medium-sized. This same CDR3 is encoded by further DNA sequences in the sample. Written as DNA, the CDR3 is TGTGCCAGCAGCCCCGGGAACTACAATGAGCAGTTCTTC. Protein product: CASSPGNYNEQFF. The genes are TRBV11-1 and TRBJ2-1, with a weak D call TRBD2 (5 bases). The CDR3 has 13 amino acids. The germline CDR1 and CDR2 sequences are SGHAT and FQDESV (reference sequence). The V gene lost 5 bases and the J gene lost 3 bases, with 8 bases spanning the gap.

The genes are TRBV6-1 and TRBJ2-1, with D possibly TRBD2 on 5 matching bases. The germline gives CDR1 MNHNS, CDR2 SASEGT. Trimming took 6 bases from V and 8 from J, leaving 14 bases between them. The CDR3 sequence is 13 residues long. The CDR3 nucleotides are TGTGCCAGCAGGGCCGCGGGTTTCGATGAGCAGTTCTTC. Its translation is CASRAAGFDEQFF.

V and J are TRBV6-5 and TRBJ2-7; 11 bases are shared with TRBD1. V gave up 7 bases and J gave up 3 bases; unmatched junction bases: 5. The CDR3 sequence is 14 residues long. Germline V gene lookup returns CDR1 MNHEY and CDR2 SVGAGI. Here the CDR3 DNA reads TGTGCCAGCACCGAGGGACAGGGGGGCTACGAGCAGTACTTC. Its protein is CASTEGQGGYEQYF.

The V gene is TRBV7-2, the J gene TRBJ2-1; maybe TRBD2 (6 bases). CDR1 is SGHTA and CDR2 is FQGNSA in the germline V gene. The CDR3 spans 14 residues. Trimming removed 5 bases from V and 7 bases from J, with 15 bases in between. The CDR3 bases are TGTGCCAGCAGCCCATATGGCGGGGAAAATGAGCAGTTCTTC. It codes for CASSPYGGENEQFF. Full variable domain (rest looked up from reference TRBV7-2 and TRBJ2-1): GAGVSQSPSNKVTEKGKDVELRCDPISGHTALYWYRQSLGQGLEFLIYFQGNSAPDKSGLPSDRFSAERTGGSVSTLTIQRTQQEDSAVYLCASSPYGGENEQFFGPGTRLTVL.

The genes are TRBV7-2 and TRBJ2-1; no clear D gene. Between the trimmed V and J ends, which lost 1 base and 11 bases, there was a span of 9 bases. CDR1 is SGHTA, CDR2 FQGNSA, per germline. This CDR3 has 12 amino acids. Written as DNA, the CDR3 is TGTGCCAGCAGCTTAGACTTCGTGAAGCAGTTCTTC. Translation gives CASSLDFVKQFF.

V and J are TRBV7-9 and TRBJ2-3; D is perhaps TRBD2 (5 bases). This CDR3 contains 15 residues. V was trimmed by 6 bases and J by 2 bases, leaving 15 bases between them. Germline V gene sequence: CDR1 SEHNR, CDR2 FQNEAQ (reference sequence). DNA for the CDR3: TGTGCCAGCAGTACCTCATTGGACTTCACAGATACGCAGTATTTT. It is translated as CASSTSLDFTDTQYF.

The V and J genes are TRBV6-5 and TRBJ2-5; tentative D call: TRBD2 (6 bases). The J call may not be correct, given that the DNA end is closer to TRBJ2-7. The CDR3 is made up of 15 amino acids. CDR1 and CDR2 (germline): MNHEY, SVGAGI. DNA of the CDR3: TGTGCCAGCAGTCCCCCGGGAGCTAGCTCCTACGAGCAGTACTTC. Amino acids: CASSPPGASSYEQYF.

This clone has a single count. As DNA, the CDR3 is TGTGCCAGCAGCTTGGTATGGCTAGCGGGTATTAGGTACGAGCAGTACTTC. Protein sequence: CASSLVWLAGIRYEQYF. The genes are TRBV5-4 and TRBJ2-7; 8 positions match TRBD2. The ends lost 0 bases at V and 4 bases at J; junction bases unmatched: 12. The CDR3 loop spans 17 amino acids. From germline, CDR1 is SGHNT and CDR2 YYREEE (reference sequence).

The CDR3, as DNA: TGTGCCAGCAGAGGAATAGCCGCCGAGCAGTACTTC. It specifies CASRGIAAEQYF. The V and J genes are TRBV7-2 and TRBJ2-7; no definite D call. V lost 6 bases to trimming and J lost 6 bases, with 12 bases between them. The CDR3 has 12 amino acids. Germline CDR1 and CDR2: SGHTA and FQGNSA.

This chain joins TRBV11-2 and TRBJ2-5; 7 positions agree with TRBD1. The junction had 10 bases not matched to a gene; V was cut back by 5 bases and J by 1 base. The CDR3 is 16 amino acids. CDR1 is SGHAT and CDR2 is FQNNGV in the germline V gene. The CDR3 spells CASSVTRDSPQETQYF. In DNA, the CDR3 is TGTGCCAGCAGCGTAACCCGGGACAGTCCCCAAGAGACCCAGTACTTC.

This chain joins TRBV6-5 and TRBJ1-2; TRBD1 aligns across 8 bases. Trimming cost V 0 bases and J 8 bases; bases outside gene matches: 8. The CDR3 consists of 15 residues. The germline CDR1 and CDR2 sequences are MNHEY and SVGAGI. CDR3 DNA sequence: TGTGCCAGCAGTTACTCGAGACAGGGGTCCCTAGGCTACACCTTC. It codes for CASSYSRQGSLGYTF.

This clone appeared a single time. The chain couples TRBV4-1 to TRBJ2-2; a weak D match, TRBD2 (6 bases). This CDR3 has 15 amino acids. The V gene lost 3 bases and the J gene lost 6 bases, with 14 bases spanning the gap. The germline CDR1 and CDR2 sequences are MGHRA and YSYEKL. The CDR3 sequence is CASSQLAFEAGELFF. In DNA form, the CDR3 reads TGCGCCAGCAGCCAGCTAGCGTTTGAGGCCGGGGAGCTGTTTTTT.

V is TRBV6-1 and J is TRBJ2-7; 7 bases agree with TRBD1. V gave up 2 bases and J gave up 3 bases; unmatched junction bases: 7. The germline V gene has CDR1 MNHNS and CDR2 SASEGT. This CDR3 contains 15 residues. The CDR3 sequence: CASSETPTGIYEQYF. Written as DNA, the CDR3 is TGTGCCAGCAGTGAAACCCCGACAGGGATCTACGAGCAGTACTTC.

V gene TRBV4-1 combines with J gene TRBJ1-5, with D unresolved. CDR3 length: 13 residues. Germline values: CDR1 MGHRA, CDR2 YSYEKL. Trimming stripped 3 bases from V and 5 bases from J, with 8 bases between. The CDR3 nucleotides read TGCGCCAGCAGCCAGCGGTCAGATCAGCCCCAGCATTTT. Protein: CASSQRSDQPQHF.

V is TRBV5-6 and J is TRBJ2-7; D uncertain. The germline CDR1 and CDR2 sequences are SGHDT and YYEEEE. The CDR3 runs 11 residues. Trimming pared 0 bases from V and 6 bases from J, leaving 4 bases between. CDR3 protein: CASSLGIEQYF. The CDR3 coding sequence is TGTGCCAGCAGCTTGGGTATCGAGCAGTACTTC.

This sequence joins TRBV28 and TRBJ2-3, with a possible D match to TRBD1 (6 bases). CDR1 and CDR2 from the germline V gene are MDHEN and SYDVKM. With 3 bases removed from V and 2 bases from J, the gap between germline ends came to 12 bases. CDR3 length: 15 amino acids. The CDR3 DNA sequence: TGTGCCAGCAGTTTCCTTAACAGGGCCACAGATACGCAGTATTTT. This gives the protein CASSFLNRATDTQYF.

This clone showed up just once. The chain is built from TRBV28 and TRBJ2-7, with D maybe TRBD1 (7 bases). The CDR3 is 13 residues long. Germline CDR1 is MDHEN and CDR2 is SYDVKM. V was pared by 7 bases and J by 6 bases, with 16 bases between. The CDR3: CASTSGGGGEQYF. CDR3 in DNA: TGTGCCAGCACCTCAGGAGGGGGCGGCGAGCAGTACTTC.

This clone was seen a few times. The CDR3 spells CAWSVLGQGAYEQFF. DNA for the CDR3: TGTGCCTGGAGTGTTTTGGGACAGGGGGCCTATGAGCAGTTCTTC. The chain links TRBV30 to TRBJ2-1; 12 bases match TRBD1. CDR1 is GTSNPN and CDR2 is SVGIG in the germline V gene (reference sequence). The CDR3 length is 15 residues. V lost 0 bases to trimming and J lost 8 bases; unmatched junction nucleotides: 5.

In its sample, this clone was seen once. This chain joins TRBV10-3 and TRBJ1-5; TRBD1 aligns across 11 bases. The CDR3 is made up of 17 amino acids. The germline CDR1 and CDR2 sequences are ENHRY and SYGVKD. The V and J ends lost 4 bases and 4 bases, in that order; junction bases with no gene match: 9. The CDR3 DNA is TGTGCCATCAGTGCCCAGCTTGGGGACAGGGGGAATCAGCCCCAGCATTTT. The encoded protein is CAISAQLGDRGNQPQHF.

The V call is TRBV7-2, the J call TRBJ2-1; TRBD2 agrees at 11 bases. Losses at the gene ends were 2 bases for V and 3 bases for J; bases not matched to a gene: 0. The length of the CDR3 is 15 residues. Germline V gene sequence: CDR1 SGHTA, CDR2 FQGNSA. CDR3 loop: CASSLLAGGYNEQFF. The DNA of the CDR3 is TGTGCCAGCAGCTTACTAGCGGGGGGCTACAATGAGCAGTTCTTC.

V and J are TRBV29-1 and TRBJ1-1; D gene uncertain. This CDR3 region has 12 residues. Trimming stripped 4 bases from V and 1 base from J, with 7 bases between. Germline CDR1 SQVTM, CDR2 ANQGSEA. The CDR3 DNA follows: TGCAGCGTTGCGAGGTGGAACACTGAAGCTTTCTTT. It codes for CSVARWNTEAFF.